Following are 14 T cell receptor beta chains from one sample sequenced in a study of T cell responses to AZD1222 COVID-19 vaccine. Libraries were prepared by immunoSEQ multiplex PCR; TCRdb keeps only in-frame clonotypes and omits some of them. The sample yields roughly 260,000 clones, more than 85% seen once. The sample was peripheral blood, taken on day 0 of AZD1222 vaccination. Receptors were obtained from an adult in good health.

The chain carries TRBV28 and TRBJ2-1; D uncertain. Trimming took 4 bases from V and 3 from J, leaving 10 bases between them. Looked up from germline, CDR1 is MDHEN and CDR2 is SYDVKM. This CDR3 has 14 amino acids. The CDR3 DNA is TGTGCCAGCAGTTCGCCTCCGATCTACAATGAGCAGTTCTTC. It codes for CASSSPPIYNEQFF.

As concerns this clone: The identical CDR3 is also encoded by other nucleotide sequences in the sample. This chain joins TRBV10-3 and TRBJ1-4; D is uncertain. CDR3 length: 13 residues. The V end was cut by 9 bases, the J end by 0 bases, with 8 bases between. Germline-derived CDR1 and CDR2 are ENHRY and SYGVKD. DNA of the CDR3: TGTGCCATAAGGGAGTCAACTAATGAAAAACTGTTTTTT. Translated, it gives CAIRESTNEKLFF.

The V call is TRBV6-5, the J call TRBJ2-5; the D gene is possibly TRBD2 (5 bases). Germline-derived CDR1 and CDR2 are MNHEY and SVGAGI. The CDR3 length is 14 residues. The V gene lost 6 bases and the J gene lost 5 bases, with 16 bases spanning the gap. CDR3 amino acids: CASSHTVTGETQYF. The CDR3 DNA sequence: TGTGCCAGCAGCCATACTGTTACGGGGGAGACCCAGTACTTC.

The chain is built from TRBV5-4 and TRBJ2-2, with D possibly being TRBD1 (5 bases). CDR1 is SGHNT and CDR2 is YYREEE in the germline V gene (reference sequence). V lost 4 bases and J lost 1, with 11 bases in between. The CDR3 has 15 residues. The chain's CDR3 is CASSPATGNTGELFF. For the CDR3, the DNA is TGTGCCAGCAGCCCCGCAACAGGGAACACCGGGGAGCTGTTTTTT.

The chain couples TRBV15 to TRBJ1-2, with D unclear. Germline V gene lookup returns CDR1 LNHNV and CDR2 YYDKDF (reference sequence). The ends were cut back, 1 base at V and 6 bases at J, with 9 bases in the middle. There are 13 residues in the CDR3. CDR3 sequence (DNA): TGTGCCACCAGCAGAGTAACAGCAGATGGCTACACCTTC. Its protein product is CATSRVTADGYTF.

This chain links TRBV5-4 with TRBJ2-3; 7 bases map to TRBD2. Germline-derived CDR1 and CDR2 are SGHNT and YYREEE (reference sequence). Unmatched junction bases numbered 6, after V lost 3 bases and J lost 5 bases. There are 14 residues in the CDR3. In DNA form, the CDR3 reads TGTGCCAGCAGCTATAGACTAGCAGAAGATACGCAGTATTTT. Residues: CASSYRLAEDTQYF.

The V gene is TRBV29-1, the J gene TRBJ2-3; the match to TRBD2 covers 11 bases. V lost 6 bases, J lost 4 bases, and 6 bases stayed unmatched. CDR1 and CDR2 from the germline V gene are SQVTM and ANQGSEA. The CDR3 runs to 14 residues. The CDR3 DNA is TGCAGCGTCCGTAGCGGGAGGGGGGCAGATACGCAGTATTTT. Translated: CSVRSGRGADTQYF.

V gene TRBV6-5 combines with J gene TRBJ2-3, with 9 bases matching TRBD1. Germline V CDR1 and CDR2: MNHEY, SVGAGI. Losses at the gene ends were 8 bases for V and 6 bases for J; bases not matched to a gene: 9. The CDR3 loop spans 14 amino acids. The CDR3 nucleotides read TGTGCCAGCCAGAACAGGGGGCAAATGGATACGCAGTATTTT. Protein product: CASQNRGQMDTQYF.

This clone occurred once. The CDR3 bases are TGTGCCAGCAGCTTGACTCCCTGGGAGACCCAGTACTTC. This translates into CASSLTPWETQYF. This chain joins TRBV11-3 and TRBJ2-5; D gene ambiguous. V lost 3 bases and J lost 5, with 10 bases in between. This CDR3 contains 13 residues. CDR1 SGHNT and CDR2 YENEEA come from the germline V gene.

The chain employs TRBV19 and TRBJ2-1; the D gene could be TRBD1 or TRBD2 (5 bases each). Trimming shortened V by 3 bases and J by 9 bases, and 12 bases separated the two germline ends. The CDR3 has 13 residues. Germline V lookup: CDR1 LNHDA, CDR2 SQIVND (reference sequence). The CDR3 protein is CASSIEGSSEQFF. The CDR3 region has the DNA TGTGCCAGTAGTATTGAGGGGTCGAGTGAGCAGTTCTTC.

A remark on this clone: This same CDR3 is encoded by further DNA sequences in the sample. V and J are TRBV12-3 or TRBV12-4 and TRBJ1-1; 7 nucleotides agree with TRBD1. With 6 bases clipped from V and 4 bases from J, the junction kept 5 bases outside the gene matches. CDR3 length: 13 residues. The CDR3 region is CASSLAGGTEAFF. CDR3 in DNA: TGTGCCAGCAGCCTCGCAGGGGGCACTGAAGCTTTCTTT.

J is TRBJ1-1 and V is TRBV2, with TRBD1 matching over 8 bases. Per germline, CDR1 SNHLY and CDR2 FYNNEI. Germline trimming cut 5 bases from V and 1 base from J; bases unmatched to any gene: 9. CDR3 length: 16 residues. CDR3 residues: CASSLDRVEWNTEAFF. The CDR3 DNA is TGTGCCAGCAGTTTGGACAGGGTGGAATGGAACACTGAAGCTTTCTTT.

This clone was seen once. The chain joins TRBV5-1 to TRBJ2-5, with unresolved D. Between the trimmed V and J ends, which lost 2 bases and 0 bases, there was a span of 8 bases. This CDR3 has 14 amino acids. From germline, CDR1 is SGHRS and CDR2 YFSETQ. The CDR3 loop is CASSFEVYQETQYF. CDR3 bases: TGCGCCAGCAGCTTTGAAGTGTACCAAGAGACCCAGTACTTC.

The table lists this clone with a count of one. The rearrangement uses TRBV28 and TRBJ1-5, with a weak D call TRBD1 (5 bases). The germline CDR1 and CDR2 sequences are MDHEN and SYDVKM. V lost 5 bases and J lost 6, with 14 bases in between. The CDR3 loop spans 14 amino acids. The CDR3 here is CASSPAGILQPQHF. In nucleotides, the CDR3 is TGTGCCAGCAGTCCGGCAGGGATCCTTCAGCCCCAGCATTTT.